Listed here are 24 T cell receptor beta chains from one sample, sequenced in a study of cytomegalovirus exposure and HLA in healthy donors. Sequencing used immunoSEQ multiplex PCR; TCRdb keeps in-frame clones, though not all of them. Of 100,000 to 150,000 clones listed, 75% to 90% are singletons. Source material: PBMCs. The receptors were gathered from a young man in good health and CMV-seropositive.

This chain joins TRBV7-2 and TRBJ1-1; D might be TRBD1 (5 bases). V gave up 2 bases and J gave up 4 bases, with 17 bases separating them. The germline gives CDR1 SGHTA, CDR2 FQGNSA. The CDR3 totals 16 residues. The CDR3 region is CASSLLGPGGVTEAFF. As DNA, the CDR3 is TGTGCCAGCAGCTTATTGGGCCCCGGAGGGGTCACTGAAGCTTTCTTT.

V usage is TRBV28 and J usage is TRBJ1-5; D is undetermined. This CDR3 region has 14 residues. V lost 4 bases to trimming and J lost 3 bases, with 10 bases between them. Germline CDR1 MDHEN, CDR2 SYDVKM. The DNA of the CDR3 is TGTGCCAGCAGTTATAACGGGATCAATCAGCCCCAGCATTTT. Translation gives CASSYNGINQPQHF.

This clone appeared once. The chain links TRBV6-1 to TRBJ2-1; 11 bases are shared with TRBD1. CDR3 length equals 16 residues. CDR1 and CDR2 (germline): MNHNS, SASEGT. The V and J ends lost 0 bases and 8 bases, in that order; junction bases with no gene match: 6. The CDR3 protein is CASSEAGTGGGYEQFF. In DNA form, the CDR3 reads TGTGCCAGCAGTGAAGCCGGGACAGGGGGTGGGTATGAGCAGTTCTTC.

The chain carries TRBV18 and TRBJ1-1; 7 bases fit TRBD1. The J segment lost 4 bases and the V segment lost 4 bases, leaving 6 bases of the junction unmatched. The germline CDR1 and CDR2 sequences are KGHSH and LQKENI. The CDR3 sequence is 14 residues long. In DNA, the CDR3 is TGTGCCAGCTCACAAAGGGACAGACGCACTGAAGCTTTCTTT. This encodes CASSQRDRRTEAFF.

As to this clone: Other DNA sequences in this sample translate to the same CDR3. V usage is TRBV20-1 and J usage is TRBJ2-7, with D possibly TRBD1 on 5 matching bases. V was cut by 2 bases and J by 4 bases, with 6 bases left in between. Germline CDR1 DFQATT, CDR2 SNEGSKA (reference sequence). CDR3 length: 11 residues. The CDR3 spells CSARQGYEQYF. The CDR3 DNA reads TGCAGTGCTAGACAGGGATACGAGCAGTACTTC.

This rearrangement joins TRBV30 to TRBJ1-2; D possibly corresponds to TRBD1 (6 bases). CDR3 length: 14 amino acids. Germline CDR1 and CDR2: GTSNPN and SVGIG (reference sequence). Trimming cost V 0 bases and J 6 bases, with 14 bases left between them. The CDR3 DNA follows: TGTGCCTGGAGTGTTCGGGGGGGCCCCGATGGCTACACCTTC. Its translation is CAWSVRGGPDGYTF.

The rearrangement uses TRBV6-1 and TRBJ1-1, with D perhaps TRBD1 (6 bases). The CDR3 is 15 residues long. The germline V and J ends were trimmed by 6 bases and 5 bases, with 19 bases remaining between them. The germline CDR1 and CDR2 sequences are MNHNS and SASEGT. The CDR3 here is CASSGEGGGWTEAFF. CDR3 sequence (DNA): TGTGCCAGCAGCGGAGAAGGGGGGGGATGGACTGAAGCTTTCTTT.

This rearrangement joins TRBV4-2 to TRBJ1-1; D remains unclear. The CDR3 contains 14 residues. The V and J ends lost 1 base and 4 bases respectively, with 10 bases between them. Germline CDR1 reads LGHNA; CDR2 reads YNFKEQ. The CDR3 loop is CASSQGVTGTEAFF. As DNA, the CDR3 is TGTGCCAGCAGCCAAGGGGTGACTGGCACTGAAGCTTTCTTT.

The CDR3 bases are TGTGCCACCAGCAGCTTAACAGGTACTAGCACAGATACGCAGTATTTT. Its translation: CATSSLTGTSTDTQYF. This sequence joins TRBV15 and TRBJ2-3; possibly TRBD1 for D (5 bases). V lost 3 bases and J 0 bases, leaving 13 bases between the germline ends. This CDR3 has 16 amino acids. Germline CDR1 is LNHNV and CDR2 is YYDKDF (reference sequence).

V and J are TRBV6-5 and TRBJ1-5, with 7 bases identical to TRBD1. CDR3 size: 14 residues. Germline CDR1 reads MNHEY; CDR2 reads SVGAGI. The V gene end was trimmed by 6 bases and the J gene end by 7 bases; junction bases not matched to a gene: 9. CDR3 loop: CASSATGRGQPQHF. CDR3 bases: TGTGCCAGCAGCGCGACAGGGAGAGGACAGCCCCAGCATTTT.

The CDR3 reads CASSPPRRGGADTQYF. CDR3 DNA: TGTGCCAGCTCACCACCGAGGAGGGGGGGTGCAGATACGCAGTATTTT. V is TRBV18 and J is TRBJ2-3; tentatively, D is TRBD2 (7 bases). This CDR3 has 16 residues. Trimming took off 0 bases at V and 4 bases at J, with 14 bases between the two ends. Germline V CDR1 and CDR2: KGHSH, LQKENI.

The J gene is TRBJ1-1, the V gene TRBV6-5, with 11 bases aligning to TRBD1. Germline lookup yields CDR1 MNHEY and CDR2 SVGAGI. The CDR3 covers 14 residues. V lost 8 bases to trimming and J lost 9 bases; unmatched junction nucleotides: 11. In DNA, the CDR3 is TGTGCCAGCGGGGATTGGACAGGGGGCCAAAAAGCTTTCTTT. Translated, it gives CASGDWTGGQKAFF.

The chain combines TRBV15 with TRBJ2-1; D is unresolved. Germline V gene sequence: CDR1 LNHNV, CDR2 YYDKDF (reference sequence). The CDR3 spans 13 residues. V lost 3 bases and J 2 bases, leaving 5 bases between the germline ends. The CDR3 is CATSSTAYNEQFF. CDR3 nucleotides: TGTGCCACCAGCAGTACGGCCTACAATGAGCAGTTCTTC. The entire variable domain, with the rest obtained from reference TRBV15 and TRBJ2-1, is as follows: DAMVIQNPRYQVTQFGKPVTLSCSQTLNHNVMYWYQQKSSQAPKLLFHYYDKDFNNEADTPDNFQSRRPNTSFCFLDIRSPGLGDTAMYLCATSSTAYNEQFFGPGTRLTVL.

CDR3 loop: CASSERGGSYNEQFF. DNA of the CDR3: TGTGCCAGCAGTGAGCGGGGGGGCTCCTACAATGAGCAGTTCTTC. The V and J genes are TRBV6-4 and TRBJ2-1, with TRBD2 matching over 9 bases. This CDR3 spans 15 amino acids. Germline lookup yields CDR1 MRHNA and CDR2 SNTAGT. V shed 3 bases, J shed 0 bases, and the junction held 0 bases outside the gene matches.

The gene calls are TRBV18 and TRBJ1-3, with D unclear. Germline V gene sequence: CDR1 KGHSH, CDR2 LQKENI. The germline V and J ends were trimmed by 1 base and 0 bases, with 7 bases remaining between them. The CDR3 runs to 15 residues. The CDR3 DNA reads TGTGCCAGCTCACCACTAGTCTCCTCTGGAAACACCATATATTTT. Amino acids: CASSPLVSSGNTIYF. Complete variable domain (other parts from reference TRBV18 and TRBJ1-3): NAGVMQNPRHLVRRRGQEARLRCSPMKGHSHVYWYRQLPEEGLKFMVYLQKENIIDESGMPKERFSAEFPKEGPSILRIQQVVRGDSAAYFCASSPLVSSGNTIYFGEGSWLTVV.

The J gene is TRBJ1-5, the V gene TRBV27, with TRBD1 matching over 8 bases. The CDR3 contains 15 residues. V lost 3 bases and J lost 1; bases outside the gene matches: 2. The germline CDR1 and CDR2 sequences are MNHEY and SMNVEV (reference sequence). The CDR3 spells CASSFGQGSNQPQHF. CDR3 DNA: TGTGCCAGCAGTTTCGGACAGGGAAGCAATCAGCCCCAGCATTTT.

The chain has TRBV19 and TRBJ2-5; 7 nucleotides agree with TRBD2. With 3 bases clipped from V and 3 bases from J, the junction kept 1 base outside the gene matches. The CDR3 sequence is 13 residues long. Germline CDR1 and CDR2: LNHDA and SQIVND (reference sequence). CDR3 protein: CASSIGGKETQYF. Written as DNA, the CDR3 is TGTGCCAGTAGTATCGGGGGGAAAGAGACCCAGTACTTC.

V and J are TRBV5-1 and TRBJ2-1, with TRBD2 matching over 8 bases. Losses at the gene ends were 2 bases for V and 9 bases for J; bases not matched to a gene: 13. Per the germline V gene, CDR1 is SGHRS and CDR2 is YFSETQ. The CDR3 has 16 amino acids. For the CDR3, the DNA is TGCGCCAGCAGCTTCCAAGGTAGCGGGGATAGCGGTGAGCAGTTCTTC. Protein sequence: CASSFQGSGDSGEQFF.

V is TRBV4-2 and J is TRBJ1-5; 8 bases map to TRBD1. The germline V gene has CDR1 LGHNA and CDR2 YNFKEQ. V trimming: 0 bases; J trimming: 7 bases; junction bases outside the gene matches: 5. This CDR3 is built from 15 residues. The CDR3 DNA reads as TGTGCCAGCAGCCAAGAGCAGGGGGCATGGCAGCCCCAGCATTTT. It specifies CASSQEQGAWQPQHF.

The chain has TRBV10-1 and TRBJ1-3; D gene unclear. The CDR3 extends over 16 amino acids. Germline values: CDR1 WNHNN, CDR2 SYGVQD (reference sequence). The V and J ends lost 0 bases and 4 bases respectively, with 13 bases between them. The CDR3 spells CASSESKGTGGNTIYF. The CDR3 DNA reads as TGCGCCAGCAGTGAGTCTAAAGGAACGGGAGGAAACACCATATATTTT.

The chain combines TRBV6-1 with TRBJ2-6, with D perhaps TRBD1 (5 bases). The CDR3 runs to 16 residues. The germline V gene encodes CDR1 MNHNS and CDR2 SASEGT. V was cut by 4 bases and J by 0 bases, with 10 bases left in between. For the CDR3, the DNA is TGTGCCAGCAGTGTACGACAGCGCTCTGGGGCCAACGTCCTGACTTTC. Amino acid sequence: CASSVRQRSGANVLTF.

The chain carries TRBV6-1 and TRBJ2-7; 7 bases are shared with TRBD2. There are 17 residues in the CDR3. Trimming removed 0 bases from V and 7 bases from J; junction bases left unmatched: 15. Germline-derived CDR1 and CDR2 are MNHNS and SASEGT. The CDR3 DNA reads as TGTGCCAGCAGTGAAGCGTTTTTTGGGGTGAGAGCGGGGGAGCAGTACTTC. It translates to CASSEAFFGVRAGEQYF.

The genes are TRBV4-1 and TRBJ2-3; TRBD2 matches 8 bases. The CDR3 consists of 16 residues. V lost 0 bases to trimming and J lost 1 base; unmatched junction nucleotides: 3. Germline CDR1 MGHRA, CDR2 YSYEKL. The CDR3 loop reads CASSQDGRGGTDTQYF. The CDR3 DNA reads TGCGCCAGCAGCCAAGATGGGCGGGGGGGCACAGATACGCAGTATTTT.

The J gene is TRBJ2-3, the V gene TRBV6-1, with D unclear. V lost 5 bases and J lost 4, with 16 bases in between. CDR3 length: 15 residues. The germline gives CDR1 MNHNS, CDR2 SASEGT. Written as DNA, the CDR3 is TGTGCCAGCAGTATTGAAATAGCCGTCCCAGATACGCAGTATTTT. Encoded protein: CASSIEIAVPDTQYF.